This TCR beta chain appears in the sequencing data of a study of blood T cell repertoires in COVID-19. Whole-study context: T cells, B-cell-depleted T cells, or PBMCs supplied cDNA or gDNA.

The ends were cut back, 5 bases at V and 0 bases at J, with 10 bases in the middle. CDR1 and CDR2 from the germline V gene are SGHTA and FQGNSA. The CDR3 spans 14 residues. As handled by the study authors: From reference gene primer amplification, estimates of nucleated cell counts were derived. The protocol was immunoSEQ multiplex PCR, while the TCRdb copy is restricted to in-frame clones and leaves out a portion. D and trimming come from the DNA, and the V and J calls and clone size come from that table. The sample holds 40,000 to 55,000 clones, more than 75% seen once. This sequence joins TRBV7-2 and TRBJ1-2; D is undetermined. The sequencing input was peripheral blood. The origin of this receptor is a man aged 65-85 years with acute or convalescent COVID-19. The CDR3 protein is CASSPRGANYGYTF. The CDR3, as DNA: TGTGCCAGCAGCCCCCGGGGAGCTAACTATGGCTACACCTTC.